This TCR beta chain stems from a study of identical twins. Findings and caveats of the study: Monozygotic twins shared more out-of-frame TCR alpha than recombination models predicted. Beta out-of-frame twin sharing showed a weaker excess. Abundant beta clonotypes from cord blood bore fewer insertions; memory repertoires lacked this pattern.

Everyone who donated was a healthy Caucasian. There are 15 residues in the CDR3. The germline CDR1 and CDR2 sequences are DFQATT and SNEGSKA (reference sequence). V was clipped by 6 bases and J by 2 bases, with 18 bases between them. TCRdb independently ran MiXCR on the 5' RACE reads; one entry per CDR3 protein. The sample includes hundreds of thousands of distinct CDR3 sequences, roughly 6% seen only once; the top ten take 1.5% to 2%. This clonotype was detected only a few times. The antigen is undetermined. The specimen was naive T cells sorted from blood. The genes are TRBV20-1 and TRBJ2-3; D is possibly TRBD1 or TRBD2 (5 bases each). This TCR came from a man aged 18 to 35 in good health. The CDR3 bases are TGCAGTGCCATCGGGGCCGAAGGCGCCACAGATACGCAGTATTTT. Its translation: CSAIGAEGATDTQYF.